These 30 T cell receptor beta chains were sequenced from one sample in a study of cytomegalovirus exposure and HLA in healthy donors. With 60 Vbeta and 13 Jbeta primers, the PCR was carried out. The protocol was immunoSEQ multiplex PCR, while the TCRdb copy is restricted to in-frame clones and leaves out a portion. The sample has some 170,000 clones, about three quarters seen once; the top ten hold 5% to 8%. Sequencing was carried out using PBMCs. The receptor source for this set is a man between 35 and 55 years old in good health and CMV-seropositive.

The chain has TRBV25-1 and TRBJ2-2; 7 bases agree with TRBD1. The CDR3 sequence is 16 residues long. Germline-derived CDR1 and CDR2 are MGHDK and SYGVNS. Unmatched junction bases numbered 8, after V lost 4 bases and J lost 3 bases. In DNA form, the CDR3 reads TGTGCCAGCAGTGGAGGGGGCCGCCAGGACACCGGGGAGCTGTTTTTT. It specifies CASSGGGRQDTGELFF.

This clone turned up a few times. V usage is TRBV7-2 and J usage is TRBJ2-2, with TRBD2 as a possible D gene (6 bases). Trimming took 1 base from V and 3 from J, leaving 9 bases between them. The CDR3 totals 15 residues. The germline CDR1 and CDR2 sequences are SGHTA and FQGNSA. The CDR3 loop reads CASSLGGTYTGELFF. DNA of the CDR3: TGTGCCAGCAGCTTAGGCGGGACCTACACCGGGGAGCTGTTTTTT.

The V call is TRBV2, the J call TRBJ2-1; 14 bases map to TRBD2. J lost 0 bases, V lost 6 bases, and 7 bases had no gene match. Germline CDR1 is SNHLY and CDR2 is FYNNEI. The CDR3 contains 18 residues. CDR3 sequence: CASRGLAGVGSSYNEQFF. CDR3 coding DNA: TGTGCCAGCAGGGGACTAGCGGGAGTGGGTAGCTCCTACAATGAGCAGTTCTTC.

The rearrangement joins TRBV2 to TRBJ2-2; D remains ambiguous. Germline V gives CDR1 SNHLY, CDR2 FYNNEI. The CDR3 has 14 amino acids. With 3 bases removed from V and 5 bases from J, the gap between germline ends came to 10 bases. The CDR3 loop reads CASSDLGQTGELFF. The CDR3 DNA reads as TGTGCCAGCAGTGATCTAGGCCAGACCGGGGAGCTGTTTTTT.

This clone was counted a few times. The CDR3 sequence: CASRIRQGASFEQYF. The CDR3 nucleotides read TGTGCCAGCAGGATAAGACAGGGGGCATCATTTGAGCAGTACTTC. This chain links TRBV27 with TRBJ2-7; 10 nucleotides match TRBD1. CDR1 and CDR2 (germline): MNHEY, SMNVEV (reference sequence). The CDR3 is 15 amino acids. V shed 6 bases and J 7 bases; nucleotides not matched to a gene: 12.

This chain connects TRBV6-5 to TRBJ1-5, with D hard to call. The V gene's germline CDR1 is MNHEY and CDR2 SVGAGI. This CDR3 is 13 amino acids long. V shed 7 bases and J shed 7 bases, with 14 bases lying between them. CDR3 nucleotides: TGTGCCAGCACCCCCGGGGTTGGACAGCCCCAGCATTTT. This sequence encodes CASTPGVGQPQHF.

The chain joins TRBV6-1 to TRBJ2-1, with TRBD1 identical over 7 bases. Germline CDR1 is MNHNS and CDR2 is SASEGT. With 4 bases clipped from V and 4 bases from J, the junction kept 13 bases outside the gene matches. The CDR3 consists of 17 residues. CDR3 DNA sequence: TGTGCCAGCAGTGTGCCCCGGGACAGAATACAATACAATGAGCAGTTCTTC. It codes for CASSVPRDRIQYNEQFF.

This chain's CDR3 is CASSRQDLTYEQYF. CDR3 nucleotides: TGCGCCAGCAGTAGACAGGACCTGACCTACGAGCAGTACTTC. The chain carries TRBV4-1 and TRBJ2-7, with D possibly matching TRBD1 (6 bases). CDR3 length: 14 amino acids. V shed 6 bases and J shed 2 bases, with 14 bases lying between them. The germline gives CDR1 MGHRA, CDR2 YSYEKL.

The gene calls are TRBV5-5 and TRBJ2-4; TRBD1 agrees at 8 bases. The CDR3 is 15 amino acids. Germline V gene sequence: CDR1 SGHKS, CDR2 YYEKEE (reference sequence). Trimming took 4 bases from V and 6 from J; bases not matched to a gene: 9. CDR3 nucleotide sequence: TGTGCCAGCAGCCTTCGTGACAGGGGCGGAAACATTCAGTACTTC. It translates to CASSLRDRGGNIQYF.

This clone appeared a single time. V usage is TRBV18 and J usage is TRBJ1-4, with a tentative D call TRBD1 (5 bases). Germline assignment: CDR1 KGHSH and CDR2 LQKENI. V was pared by 1 base and J by 8 bases, with 11 bases between. CDR3 size: 14 residues. This CDR3 reads CASSPRQGGEKLFF. The CDR3 bases are TGTGCCAGCTCACCACGGCAGGGAGGGGAAAAACTGTTTTTT.

V is TRBV19 and J is TRBJ2-2, with D maybe TRBD2 (6 bases). V was trimmed by 7 bases and J by 7 bases, leaving 10 bases between them. CDR1 and CDR2 from the germline V gene are LNHDA and SQIVND (reference sequence). CDR3 size: 12 residues. CDR3 in amino acids: CASNLGSGELFF. CDR3 nucleotides: TGTGCCAGTAACCTCGGGAGCGGGGAGCTGTTTTTT. Drawing the rest from reference TRBV19 and TRBJ2-2, the complete variable domain is DGGITQSPKYLFRKEGQNVTLSCEQNLNHDAMYWYRQDPGQGLRLIYYSQIVNDFQKGDIAEGYSVSREKKESFPLTVTSAQKNPTAFYLCASNLGSGELFFGEGSRLTVL.

V is TRBV7-3 and J is TRBJ2-5; possibly TRBD2 for D (6 bases). The germline V gene encodes CDR1 SGHTA and CDR2 FQGTGA. The CDR3 is 17 amino acids. The V end was cut by 0 bases, the J end by 5 bases, with 19 bases between. The CDR3 protein is CASSLTGGFSVGETQYF. The CDR3 DNA reads TGTGCCAGCAGCTTAACCGGGGGTTTTTCTGTCGGGGAGACCCAGTACTTC.

The chain couples TRBV15 to TRBJ1-1, with 8 positions matching TRBD1. This CDR3 region has 14 residues. Germline lookup yields CDR1 LNHNV and CDR2 YYDKDF (reference sequence). V was pared by 0 bases and J by 3 bases, with 0 bases of the junction left unmatched. CDR3 bases: TGTGCCACCAGCAGAGACAGGGGGCACACTGAAGCTTTCTTT. Its protein product is CATSRDRGHTEAFF.

The chain links TRBV7-9 to TRBJ1-1; possible D gene TRBD1, 6 bases. Trimming shortened V by 6 bases and J by 3 bases, and 11 bases separated the two germline ends. Per the germline V gene, CDR1 is SEHNR and CDR2 is FQNEAQ (reference sequence). This CDR3 contains 13 residues. In nucleotides, the CDR3 is TGTGCCAGCAGTTACAGGGAAGACACTGAAGCTTTCTTT. Its translation: CASSYREDTEAFF.

This chain uses TRBV11-3 with TRBJ2-3; 9 bases fit TRBD2. CDR1 and CDR2 from the germline V gene are SGHNT and YENEEA. The CDR3 length is 17 residues. Trimming took 4 bases from V and 6 from J; bases not matched to a gene: 14. CDR3: CASSSWETSGRGDTQYF. The CDR3 coding sequence is TGTGCCAGCAGCTCCTGGGAGACTAGCGGCAGGGGGGATACGCAGTATTTT.

The chain carries TRBV11-1 and TRBJ2-7; the D is unclear. V lost 6 bases, J lost 0 bases, and 12 bases lay in between. Germline loops: CDR1 SGHAT, CDR2 FQDESV (reference sequence). This CDR3 is built from 14 residues. In nucleotides, the CDR3 is TGTGCCAGCAGGCCCTACAGCCTCTCCTACGAGCAGTACTTC. Encoded protein: CASRPYSLSYEQYF. Full variable domain (outside the CDR3, taken from reference TRBV11-1 and TRBJ2-7): EAEVAQSPRYKITEKSQAVAFWCDPISGHATLYWYRQILGQGPELLVQFQDESVVDDSQLPKDRFSAERLKGVDSTLKIQPAELGDSAMYLCASRPYSLSYEQYFGPGTRLTVT.

The chain recombines TRBV5-1 with TRBJ2-5; D remains unclear. Germline values: CDR1 SGHRS, CDR2 YFSETQ. V shed 6 bases and J shed 1 base, with 10 bases lying between them. The CDR3 has 13 amino acids. The CDR3 DNA reads as TGCGCCAGCACCCTTGCGGCCCAAGAGACCCAGTACTTC. Protein: CASTLAAQETQYF.

The chain employs TRBV7-9 and TRBJ2-2; no clear D gene. V was shortened by 3 bases and J by 1 base, with 6 bases between the two germline ends. Per germline, CDR1 SEHNR and CDR2 FQNEAQ (reference sequence). This CDR3 has 14 amino acids. Written as DNA, the CDR3 is TGTGCCAGCAGCTTGGGCGTGAACACCGGGGAGCTGTTTTTT. It encodes CASSLGVNTGELFF. The full variable domain, its missing parts supplied by reference TRBV7-9 and TRBJ2-2, is DTGVSQNPRHKITKRGQNVTFRCDPISEHNRLYWYRQTLGQGPEFLTYFQNEAQLEKSRLLSDRFSAERPKGSFSTLEIQRTEQGDSAMYLCASSLGVNTGELFFGEGSRLTVL.

This chain uses TRBV7-9 with TRBJ2-7; 9 positions match TRBD2. The CDR3 loop spans 15 amino acids. Germline V gene data show CDR1 as SEHNR and CDR2 as FQNEAQ (reference sequence). Trimming cost V 0 bases and J 2 bases; bases outside gene matches: 2. The CDR3 DNA reads TGTGCCAGCAGCTTAGCGTCTAGCGGGGCCTACGAGCAGTACTTC. It encodes CASSLASSGAYEQYF.

J is TRBJ2-7 and V is TRBV19; no reliable D call. Germline V gene sequence: CDR1 LNHDA, CDR2 SQIVND (reference sequence). The V and J ends lost 7 bases and 0 bases respectively, with 13 bases between them. This CDR3 contains 14 residues. CDR3 sequence (DNA): TGTGCCAGTACCCCAGGTTTGAGCTCCTACGAGCAGTACTTC. This sequence encodes CASTPGLSSYEQYF.

The V gene is TRBV28, the J gene TRBJ2-1, with 9 bases aligning to TRBD1. Germline assignment: CDR1 MDHEN and CDR2 SYDVKM. The CDR3 totals 19 residues. Germline trimming cut 6 bases from V and 2 bases from J; bases unmatched to any gene: 17. The CDR3 loop is CASSRRQGGGLRTYNEQFF. CDR3 in DNA: TGTGCCAGCAGCCGTCGACAGGGGGGGGGCCTCCGTACCTACAATGAGCAGTTCTTC. Full variable domain (remainder filled in from reference TRBV28 and TRBJ2-1): DVKVTQSSRYLVKRTGEKVFLECVQDMDHENMFWYRQDPGLGLRLIYFSYDVKMKEKGDIPEGYSVSREKKERFSLILESASTNQTSMYLCASSRRQGGGLRTYNEQFFGPGTRLTVL.

The V and J genes are TRBV19 and TRBJ1-1; weak D call: TRBD1 (5 bases). There are 18 residues in the CDR3. Germline CDR1 is LNHDA and CDR2 is SQIVND (reference sequence). V was cut by 6 bases and J by 6 bases, with 29 bases left in between. CDR3 loop: CASSPRRQRRVREAEAFF. The CDR3 nucleotides read TGTGCCAGTAGCCCGAGGAGACAGCGACGAGTTAGGGAGGCTGAAGCTTTCTTT.

This chain uses TRBV28 with TRBJ1-2, with a possible D match to TRBD1 (6 bases). Germline V gene lookup returns CDR1 MDHEN and CDR2 SYDVKM. Between the trimmed V and J ends, which lost 7 bases and 2 bases, there was a span of 14 bases. The length of the CDR3 is 14 residues. In DNA form, the CDR3 reads TGTGCCAGCACCATAGGGGGAGGGAACTATGGCTACACCTTC. Amino acid sequence: CASTIGGGNYGYTF.

J is TRBJ1-4 and V is TRBV5-1, with 9 bases identical to TRBD1. This CDR3 contains 16 residues. Germline V lookup: CDR1 SGHRS, CDR2 YFSETQ. V trimming: 0 bases; J trimming: 3 bases; junction bases outside the gene matches: 3. CDR3 sequence (DNA): TGCGCCAGCAGCTTGGGACAGGGGGTTTCTAATGAAAAACTGTTTTTT. The encoded protein is CASSLGQGVSNEKLFF.

The chain uses TRBV27 and TRBJ2-7, with 9 bases aligning to TRBD2. The CDR3 is made up of 17 amino acids. With V trimmed by 6 bases and J by 7 bases, 19 bases remained unmatched. The germline gives CDR1 MNHEY, CDR2 SMNVEV (reference sequence). Here the CDR3 reads CASRSLSGTSFPREQYF. The CDR3 nucleotides are TGTGCCAGCAGATCCCTGTCCGGGACTAGCTTCCCTCGGGAGCAGTACTTC.

This clone has a single count. V usage is TRBV7-6 and J usage is TRBJ2-5, with 11 bases fitting TRBD2. This CDR3 is built from 17 residues. V lost 6 bases to trimming and J lost 1 base; unmatched junction nucleotides: 10. Germline loops: CDR1 SGHVS, CDR2 FNYEAQ. As DNA, the CDR3 is TGTGCCAGCAGAGGAGGCCCCGGGACTAGCGGCCAAGAGACCCAGTACTTC. This sequence encodes CASRGGPGTSGQETQYF.

This chain connects TRBV13 to TRBJ2-7; 11 bases map to TRBD2. Germline V CDR1 and CDR2: PRHDT, FYEKMQ (reference sequence). The trim removed 4 bases at V and 5 bases at J, leaving 4 bases unmatched. The CDR3 is 14 residues long. The CDR3 DNA follows: TGTGCCAGCAGCTCACTAGCGGGAGTGGACGAGCAGTACTTC. Its translation is CASSSLAGVDEQYF.

This clone was seen a handful of times. V gene TRBV19 combines with J gene TRBJ1-1, with 7 bases that match TRBD1. V lost 5 bases to trimming and J lost 3 bases; unmatched junction nucleotides: 12. This CDR3 contains 16 residues. Germline V gene data show CDR1 as LNHDA and CDR2 as SQIVND (reference sequence). The CDR3: CASSETGAPAHTEAFF. The DNA of the CDR3 is TGTGCCAGTAGTGAAACAGGGGCCCCAGCACACACTGAAGCTTTCTTT.

This clone was counted only a few times. This sequence joins TRBV5-4 and TRBJ1-4, with D perhaps matching TRBD1 (6 bases). Germline loops: CDR1 SGHNT, CDR2 YYREEE (reference sequence). The CDR3 spans 17 residues. V was clipped by 1 base and J by 0 bases, with 13 bases between them. CDR3 nucleotide sequence: TGTGCCAGCAGCTTGTGGCAGGGGCCTGCAACTAATGAAAAACTGTTTTTT. This translates into CASSLWQGPATNEKLFF.

The chain links TRBV7-2 to TRBJ1-1, with 7 bases fitting TRBD1. From germline, CDR1 is SGHTA and CDR2 FQGNSA. V was pared by 5 bases and J by 0 bases, with 6 bases of the junction left unmatched. The CDR3 is 15 residues long. CDR3 region: CASSPGGHLNTEAFF. CDR3 sequence (DNA): TGTGCCAGCAGCCCAGGGGGACACCTGAACACTGAAGCTTTCTTT.